This T cell receptor (beta chain) was observed in a study of CD4 T cells in relation to SARS-CoV-2 and coronaviruses. The CDR3 sequence is 15 residues long. CDR1 and CDR2 (germline): SGHRS, YFSETQ. V dropped 3 bases and J dropped 2 bases, with 11 bases sitting between them. Repertoires were generated with immunoSEQ multiplex PCR, while TCRdb's copy carries only in-frame clones and drops some. The data contain approximately 60,000 clones, about 91% of them singletons. Sequences were obtained from naive CD4+ T cells from PBMCs. Subset here: naive CD4+ T cells isolated by negative enrichment. The chain has TRBV5-1 and TRBJ1-4; possible D gene TRBD1, 5 bases. The clonotype was recovered from an adult with COVID-19. This chain's CDR3 is CASSWDGNTNEKLFF. Here the CDR3 DNA reads TGCGCCAGCAGCTGGGACGGCAACACTAATGAAAAACTGTTTTTT.